The clone carrying this T cell receptor (beta chain) was seen many times. The target antigen is unknown. The sample originates from a study of T-cell memory formation after mild COVID-19. Germline values: CDR1 SGHTA, CDR2 FQGTGA. The CDR3 runs 15 residues. Trimming took off 3 bases at V and 0 bases at J, with 8 bases between the two ends. Whole-study findings and limits: Clones from the second wave (peaking day 37) had unconfirmed SARS-CoV-2 specificity. Prior to infection, memory already included some responding clones, suggesting cross-reactive memory joined.

MiXCR, applied by TCRdb to the 5' RACE reads, yields one record per CDR3 protein. The table includes 13,000 to 15,000 distinct CDR3 sequences, roughly 19% detected once. Sample: PBMCs or a T cell subset sorted from them (not recorded which). This sequence originates from an adult woman who had mild COVID-19 (a few samples of this study predate the infection). Cell type and time point are not known. J is TRBJ2-2 and V is TRBV7-3; D may be TRBD1 or TRBD2 (6 bases each). The CDR3 nucleotides are TGTGCCAGCAGCTTGGGGGGCCCGAACACCGGGGAGCTGTTTTTT. This sequence encodes CASSLGGPNTGELFF.